This T cell receptor beta chain was captured in a study of cytomegalovirus exposure and HLA in healthy donors. Overall study results and limits: Presence/absence analyses took donor sequencing depth as roughly uniform.

The CDR3 covers 17 residues. J lost 3 bases, V lost 1 base, and 11 bases had no gene match. Germline CDR1 SGHRS, CDR2 YFSETQ. The PCR was carried out with 60 Vbeta primers and 13 Jbeta primers. Sequencing used immunoSEQ multiplex PCR; TCRdb keeps in-frame clones, though not all of them. The sample yields about 150,000 clones, around 10% seen once. As to this clone: The antigen is unknown.

The source of this sequence is a woman between 40 and 55 years old in good health and CMV-seropositive. The sample consisted of PBMCs. This rearrangement joins TRBV5-1 to TRBJ2-7; 9 bases are a match to TRBD1. CDR3 DNA sequence: TGCGCCAGCAGCTTGTGGTCCGGGACAGGGATTTTCTACGAGCAGTACTTC. This codes for CASSLWSGTGIFYEQYF.